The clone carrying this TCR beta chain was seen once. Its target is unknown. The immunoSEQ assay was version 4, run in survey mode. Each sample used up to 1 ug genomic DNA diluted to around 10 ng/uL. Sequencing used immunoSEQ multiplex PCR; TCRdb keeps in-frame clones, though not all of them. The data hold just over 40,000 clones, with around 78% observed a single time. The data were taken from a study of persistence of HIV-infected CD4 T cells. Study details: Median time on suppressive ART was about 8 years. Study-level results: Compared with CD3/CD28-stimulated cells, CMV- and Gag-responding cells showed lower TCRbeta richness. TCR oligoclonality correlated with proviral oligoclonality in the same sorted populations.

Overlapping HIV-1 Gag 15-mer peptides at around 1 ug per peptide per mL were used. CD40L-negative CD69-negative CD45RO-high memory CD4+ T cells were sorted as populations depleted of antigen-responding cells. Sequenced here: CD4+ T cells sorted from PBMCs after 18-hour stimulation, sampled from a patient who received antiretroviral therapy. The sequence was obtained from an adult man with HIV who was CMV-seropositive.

Here the CDR3 reads CASSLFSGTGNTIYF. The CDR3 DNA reads as TGTGCCAGCAGTCTGTTCTCAGGGACTGGAAACACCATATATTTT. The chain uses TRBV27 and TRBJ1-3; TRBD1 might be the D (5 bases). CDR3 size: 15 residues. In germline, CDR1 is MNHEY, CDR2 SMNVEV (reference sequence). The V and J ends lost 5 bases and 2 bases respectively, with 13 bases between them.